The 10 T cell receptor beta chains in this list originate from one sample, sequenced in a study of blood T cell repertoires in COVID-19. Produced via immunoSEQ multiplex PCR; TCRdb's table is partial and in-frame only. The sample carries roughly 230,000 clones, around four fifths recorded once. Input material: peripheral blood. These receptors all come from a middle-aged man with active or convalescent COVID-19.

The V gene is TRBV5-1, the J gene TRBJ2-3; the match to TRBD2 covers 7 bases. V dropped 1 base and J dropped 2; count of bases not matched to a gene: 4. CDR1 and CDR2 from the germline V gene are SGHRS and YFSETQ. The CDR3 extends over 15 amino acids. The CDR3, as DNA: TGCGCCAGCAGCTTGTGGAGCGGGGACACAGATACGCAGTATTTT. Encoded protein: CASSLWSGDTDTQYF.

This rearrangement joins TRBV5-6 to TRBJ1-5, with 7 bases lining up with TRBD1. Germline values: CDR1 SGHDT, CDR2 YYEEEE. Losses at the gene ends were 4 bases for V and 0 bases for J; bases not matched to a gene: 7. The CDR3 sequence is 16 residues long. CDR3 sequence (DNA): TGTGCCAGCAGCGCCGCGACAGGGCCTAGCAATCAGCCCCAGCATTTT. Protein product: CASSAATGPSNQPQHF. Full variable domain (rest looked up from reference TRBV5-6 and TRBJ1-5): DAGVTQSPTHLIKTRGQQVTLRCSPKSGHDTVSWYQQALGQGPQFIFQYYEEEERQRGNFPDRFSGHQFPNYSSELNVNALLLGDSALYLCASSAATGPSNQPQHFGDGTRLSIL.

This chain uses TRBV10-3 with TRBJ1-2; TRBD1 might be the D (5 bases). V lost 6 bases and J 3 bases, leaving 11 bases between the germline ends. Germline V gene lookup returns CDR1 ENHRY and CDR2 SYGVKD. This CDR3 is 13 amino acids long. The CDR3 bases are TGTGCCATCAGCGGAGGGGAGGACTATGGCTACACCTTC. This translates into CAISGGEDYGYTF.

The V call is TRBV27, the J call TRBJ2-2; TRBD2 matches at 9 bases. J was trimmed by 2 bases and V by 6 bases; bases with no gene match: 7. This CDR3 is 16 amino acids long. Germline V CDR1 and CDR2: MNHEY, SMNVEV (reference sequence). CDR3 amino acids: CASRQGLALNTGELFF. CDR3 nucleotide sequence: TGTGCCAGCAGGCAGGGACTAGCCCTTAACACCGGGGAGCTGTTTTTT.

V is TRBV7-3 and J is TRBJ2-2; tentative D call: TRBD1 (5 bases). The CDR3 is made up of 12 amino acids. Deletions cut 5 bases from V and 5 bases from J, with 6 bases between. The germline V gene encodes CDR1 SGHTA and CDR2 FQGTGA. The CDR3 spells CASSTGTGELFF. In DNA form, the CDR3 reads TGTGCCAGCAGCACAGGAACCGGGGAGCTGTTTTTT.

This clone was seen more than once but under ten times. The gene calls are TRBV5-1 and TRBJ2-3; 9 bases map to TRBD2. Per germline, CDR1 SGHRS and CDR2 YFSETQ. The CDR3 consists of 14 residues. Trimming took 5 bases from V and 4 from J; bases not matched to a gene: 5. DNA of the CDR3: TGCGCCAGCAGGATAGCGGGAGCTGCAGATACGCAGTATTTT. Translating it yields CASRIAGAADTQYF.

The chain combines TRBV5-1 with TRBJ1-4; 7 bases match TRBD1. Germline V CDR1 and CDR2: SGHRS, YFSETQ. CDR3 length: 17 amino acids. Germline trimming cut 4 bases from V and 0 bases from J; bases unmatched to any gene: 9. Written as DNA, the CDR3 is TGCGCCAGCAGCAAGGCATCCGGACAGGCAACTAATGAAAAACTGTTTTTT. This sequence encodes CASSKASGQATNEKLFF.

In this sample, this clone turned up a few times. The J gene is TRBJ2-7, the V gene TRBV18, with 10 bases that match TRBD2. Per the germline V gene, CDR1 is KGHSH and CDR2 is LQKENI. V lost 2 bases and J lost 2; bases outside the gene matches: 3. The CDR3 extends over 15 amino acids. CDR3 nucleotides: TGTGCCAGCTCACCAGGTAGCGGGAGGACCTACGAGCAGTACTTC. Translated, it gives CASSPGSGRTYEQYF. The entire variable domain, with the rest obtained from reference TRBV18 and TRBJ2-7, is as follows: NAGVMQNPRHLVRRRGQEARLRCSPMKGHSHVYWYRQLPEEGLKFMVYLQKENIIDESGMPKERFSAEFPKEGPSILRIQQVVRGDSAAYFCASSPGSGRTYEQYFGPGTRLTVT.

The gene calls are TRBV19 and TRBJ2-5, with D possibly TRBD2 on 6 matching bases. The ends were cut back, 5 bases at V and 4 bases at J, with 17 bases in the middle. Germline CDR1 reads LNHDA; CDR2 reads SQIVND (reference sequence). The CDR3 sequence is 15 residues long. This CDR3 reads CASSSLSGLGETQYF. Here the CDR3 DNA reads TGTGCCAGTAGTTCTTTATCGGGACTTGGAGAGACCCAGTACTTC.

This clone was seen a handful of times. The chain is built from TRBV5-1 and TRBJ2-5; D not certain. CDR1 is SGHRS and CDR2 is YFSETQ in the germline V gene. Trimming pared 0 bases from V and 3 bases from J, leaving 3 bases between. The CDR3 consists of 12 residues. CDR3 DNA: TGCGCCAGCAGCTTGGCCGAAGAGACCCAGTACTTC. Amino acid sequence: CASSLAEETQYF. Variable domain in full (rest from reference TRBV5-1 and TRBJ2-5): KAGVTQTPRYLIKTRGQQVTLSCSPISGHRSVSWYQQTPGQGLQFLFEYFSETQRNKGNFPGRFSGRQFSNSRSEMNVSTLELGDSALYLCASSLAEETQYFGPGTRLLVL.